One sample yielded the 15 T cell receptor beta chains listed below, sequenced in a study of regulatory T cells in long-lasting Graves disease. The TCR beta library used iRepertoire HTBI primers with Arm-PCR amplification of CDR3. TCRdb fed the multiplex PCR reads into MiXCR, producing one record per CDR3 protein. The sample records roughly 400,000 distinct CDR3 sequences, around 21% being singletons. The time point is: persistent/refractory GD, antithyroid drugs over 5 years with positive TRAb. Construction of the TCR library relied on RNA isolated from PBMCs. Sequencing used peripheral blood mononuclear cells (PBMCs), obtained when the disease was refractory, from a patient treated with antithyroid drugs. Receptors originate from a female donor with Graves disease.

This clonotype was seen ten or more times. CDR3 region: CASTPGRSGEAFF. CDR3 nucleotide sequence: TGTGCCAGCACCCCGGGTAGGTCAGGCGAGGCTTTCTTT. The chain combines TRBV12-3 or TRBV12-4 with TRBJ1-1; D gene unclear. V was clipped by 7 bases and J by 11 bases, with 20 bases between them. The CDR3 sequence is 13 residues long.

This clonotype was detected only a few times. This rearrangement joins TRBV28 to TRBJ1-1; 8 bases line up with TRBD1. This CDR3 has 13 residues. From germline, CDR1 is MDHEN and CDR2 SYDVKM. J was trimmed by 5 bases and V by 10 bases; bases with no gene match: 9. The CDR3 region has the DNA TGTGCCACCCGCAGGGGGCATGGGACTGAAGCTTTCTTT. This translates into CATRRGHGTEAFF.

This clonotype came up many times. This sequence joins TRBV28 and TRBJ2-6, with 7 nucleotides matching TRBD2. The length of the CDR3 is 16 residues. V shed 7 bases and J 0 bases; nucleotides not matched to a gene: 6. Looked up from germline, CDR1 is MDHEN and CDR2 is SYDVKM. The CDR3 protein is CASTHGGTSGANVLTF. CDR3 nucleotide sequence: TGTGCCAGCACCCACGGGGGGACCTCTGGGGCCAACGTCCTGACTTTC. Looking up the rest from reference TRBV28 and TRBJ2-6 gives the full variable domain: DVKVTQSSRYLVKRTGEKVFLECVQDMDHENMFWYRQDPGLGLRLIYFSYDVKMKEKGDIPEGYSVSREKKERFSLILESASTNQTSMYLCASTHGGTSGANVLTFGAGSRLTVL.

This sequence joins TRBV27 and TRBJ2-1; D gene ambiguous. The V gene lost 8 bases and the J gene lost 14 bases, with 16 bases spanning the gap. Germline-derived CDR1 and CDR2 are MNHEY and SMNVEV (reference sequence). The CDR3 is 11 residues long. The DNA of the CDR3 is TGTGCCAGCCGCTCCACTGGACCAGAGTTCTTC. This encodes CASRSTGPEFF.

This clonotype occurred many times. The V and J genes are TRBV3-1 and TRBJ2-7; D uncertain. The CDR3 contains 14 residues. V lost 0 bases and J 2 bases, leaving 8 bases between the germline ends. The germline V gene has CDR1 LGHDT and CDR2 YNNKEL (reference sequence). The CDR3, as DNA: TGTGCCAGCAGCCAAGAATTAGTTCCCTACGAGCAGTACTTC. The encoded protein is CASSQELVPYEQYF.

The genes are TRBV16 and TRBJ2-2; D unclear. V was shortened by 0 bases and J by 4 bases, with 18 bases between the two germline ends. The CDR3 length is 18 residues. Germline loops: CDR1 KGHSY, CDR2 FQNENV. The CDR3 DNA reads TGTGCCAGCAGCCAATCGGCCAGTAGGATAGGACGCACCGGGGAGCTGTTTTTT. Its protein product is CASSQSASRIGRTGELFF.

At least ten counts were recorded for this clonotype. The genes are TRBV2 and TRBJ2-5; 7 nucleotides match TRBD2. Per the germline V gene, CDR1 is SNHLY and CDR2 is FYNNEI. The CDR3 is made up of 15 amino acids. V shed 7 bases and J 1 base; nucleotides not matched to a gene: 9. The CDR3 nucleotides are TGTGCCAGCATACCGGGGAGGGCCACCCAAGAGACCCAGTACTTC. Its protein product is CASIPGRATQETQYF.

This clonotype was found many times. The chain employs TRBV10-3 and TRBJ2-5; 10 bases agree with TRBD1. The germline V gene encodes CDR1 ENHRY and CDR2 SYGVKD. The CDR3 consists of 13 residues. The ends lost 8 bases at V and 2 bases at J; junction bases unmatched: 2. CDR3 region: CAIWGQGQETQYF. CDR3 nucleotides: TGTGCCATCTGGGGACAGGGGCAAGAGACCCAGTACTTC.

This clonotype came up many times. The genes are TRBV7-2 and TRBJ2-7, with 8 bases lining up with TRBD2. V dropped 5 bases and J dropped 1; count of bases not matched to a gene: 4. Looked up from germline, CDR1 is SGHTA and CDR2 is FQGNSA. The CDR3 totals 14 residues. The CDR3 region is CASSPSSGSYEQYF. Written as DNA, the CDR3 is TGTGCCAGCAGCCCATCTAGCGGGTCCTACGAGCAGTACTTC.

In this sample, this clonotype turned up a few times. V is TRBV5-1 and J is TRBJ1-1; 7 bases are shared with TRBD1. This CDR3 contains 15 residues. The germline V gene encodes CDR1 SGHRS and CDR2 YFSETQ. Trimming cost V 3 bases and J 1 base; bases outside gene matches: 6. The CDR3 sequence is CASSSWTGPNTEAFF. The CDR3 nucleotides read TGCGCCAGCAGCTCCTGGACAGGACCGAACACTGAAGCTTTCTTT.

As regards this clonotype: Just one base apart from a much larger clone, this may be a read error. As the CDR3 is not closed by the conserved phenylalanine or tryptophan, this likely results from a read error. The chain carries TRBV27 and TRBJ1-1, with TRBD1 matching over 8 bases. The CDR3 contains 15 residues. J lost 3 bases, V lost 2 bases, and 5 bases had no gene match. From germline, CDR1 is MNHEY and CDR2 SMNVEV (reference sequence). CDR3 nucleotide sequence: TGTGCCAGCAGTTTACAGGGGGCGCGACACACTGAAGCTTTCTCT. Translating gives CASSLQGARHTEAFS.

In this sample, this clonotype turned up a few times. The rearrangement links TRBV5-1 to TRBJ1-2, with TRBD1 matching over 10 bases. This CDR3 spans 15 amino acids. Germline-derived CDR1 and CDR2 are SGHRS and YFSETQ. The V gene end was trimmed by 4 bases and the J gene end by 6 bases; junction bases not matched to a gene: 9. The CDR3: CASSRAPGTGDGYTF. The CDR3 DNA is TGCGCCAGCAGCCGCGCGCCCGGGACAGGGGATGGCTACACCTTC.

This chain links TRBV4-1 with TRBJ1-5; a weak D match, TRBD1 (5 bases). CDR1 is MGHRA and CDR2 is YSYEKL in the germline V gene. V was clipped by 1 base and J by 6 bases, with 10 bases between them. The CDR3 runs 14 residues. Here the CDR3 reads CASSQVGGSQPQHF. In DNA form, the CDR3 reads TGCGCCAGCAGCCAAGTGGGGGGGAGTCAGCCCCAGCATTTT.

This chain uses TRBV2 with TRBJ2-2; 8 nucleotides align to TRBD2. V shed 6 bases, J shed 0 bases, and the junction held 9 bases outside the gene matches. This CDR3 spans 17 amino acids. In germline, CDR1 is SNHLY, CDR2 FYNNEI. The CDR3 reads CASRALTSGSNTGELFF. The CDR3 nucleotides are TGTGCCAGCAGGGCACTTACTAGCGGCTCGAACACCGGGGAGCTGTTTTTT.

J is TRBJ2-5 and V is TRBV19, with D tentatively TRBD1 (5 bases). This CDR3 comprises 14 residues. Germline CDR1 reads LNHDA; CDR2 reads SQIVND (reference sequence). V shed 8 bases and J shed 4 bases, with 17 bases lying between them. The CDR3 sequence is CASGVGGAGETQYF. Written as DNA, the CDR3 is TGTGCCAGTGGTGTCGGTGGGGCCGGAGAGACCCAGTACTTC.